This T cell receptor beta chain was identified in a study of T cells in Graves' hyperthyroidism and ophthalmopathy. Amplification yielded TCR beta CDR3 regions, with RNA transcripts as the source. HTBI primers were the set used in a first-round RT-PCR of the TCR CDR3. TCRdb fed the multiplex PCR reads into MiXCR, producing one record per CDR3 protein. The sample lists 280,000 or so distinct CDR3 sequences, 20% to 25% occurring once. CDR1 is SEHNR, CDR2 FQNEAQ, per germline (reference sequence). The ends were cut back, 1 base at V and 5 bases at J, with 6 bases in the middle. This CDR3 has 12 amino acids.

This sequence originates from a man aged 35 to 55 with Graves' hyperthyroidism that later progressed to Graves' ophthalmopathy. The sequenced material came from blood. V usage is TRBV7-9 and J usage is TRBJ2-7; D ambiguous. The CDR3, as DNA: TGTGCCAGCAGCTTAGTGTTCGACGAGCAGTACTTC. Translated, it gives CASSLVFDEQYF.